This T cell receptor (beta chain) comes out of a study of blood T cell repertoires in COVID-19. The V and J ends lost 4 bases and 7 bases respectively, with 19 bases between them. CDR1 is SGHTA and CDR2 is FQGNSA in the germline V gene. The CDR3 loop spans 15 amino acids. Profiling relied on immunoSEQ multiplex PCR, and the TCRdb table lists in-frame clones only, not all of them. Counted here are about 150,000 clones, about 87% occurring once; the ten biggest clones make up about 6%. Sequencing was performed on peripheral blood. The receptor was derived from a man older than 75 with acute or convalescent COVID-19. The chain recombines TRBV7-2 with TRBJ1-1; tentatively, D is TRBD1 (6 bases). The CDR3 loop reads CASSSPRGGRVEAFF. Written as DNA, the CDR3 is TGTGCCAGCAGCTCACCACGCGGGGGCAGGGTTGAAGCTTTCTTT. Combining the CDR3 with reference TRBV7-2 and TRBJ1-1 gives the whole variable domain GAGVSQSPSNKVTEKGKDVELRCDPISGHTALYWYRQSLGQGLEFLIYFQGNSAPDKSGLPSDRFSAERTGGSVSTLTIQRTQQEDSAVYLCASSSPRGGRVEAFFGQGTRLTVV.